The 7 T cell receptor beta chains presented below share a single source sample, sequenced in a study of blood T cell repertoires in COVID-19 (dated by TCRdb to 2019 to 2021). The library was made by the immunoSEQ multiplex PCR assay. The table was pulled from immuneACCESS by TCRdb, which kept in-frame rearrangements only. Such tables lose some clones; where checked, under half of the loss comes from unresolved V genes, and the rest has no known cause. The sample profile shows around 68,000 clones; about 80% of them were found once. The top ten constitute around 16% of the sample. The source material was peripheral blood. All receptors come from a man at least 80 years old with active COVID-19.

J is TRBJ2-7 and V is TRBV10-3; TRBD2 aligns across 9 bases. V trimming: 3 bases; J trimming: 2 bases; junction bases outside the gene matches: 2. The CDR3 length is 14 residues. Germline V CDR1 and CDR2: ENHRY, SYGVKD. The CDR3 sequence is CAISDGLAPYEQYF. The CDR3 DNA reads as TGTGCCATCAGTGACGGACTAGCGCCCTACGAGCAGTACTTC.

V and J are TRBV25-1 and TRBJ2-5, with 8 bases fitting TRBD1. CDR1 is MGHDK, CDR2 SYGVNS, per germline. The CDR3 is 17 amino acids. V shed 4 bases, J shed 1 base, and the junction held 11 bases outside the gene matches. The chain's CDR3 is CASSGGQALPSQETQYF. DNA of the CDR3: TGTGCCAGCAGTGGGGGACAGGCTCTTCCTAGCCAAGAGACCCAGTACTTC. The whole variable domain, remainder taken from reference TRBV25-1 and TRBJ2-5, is EADIYQTPRYLVIGTGKKITLECSQTMGHDKMYWYQQDPGMELHLIHYSYGVNSTEKGDLSSESTVSRIRTEHFPLTLESARPSHTSQYLCASSGGQALPSQETQYFGPGTRLLVL.

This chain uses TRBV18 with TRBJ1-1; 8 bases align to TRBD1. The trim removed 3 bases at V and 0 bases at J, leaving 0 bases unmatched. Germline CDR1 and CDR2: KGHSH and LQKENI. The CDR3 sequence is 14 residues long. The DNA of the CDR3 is TGTGCCAGCTCACCGGGACAGGTGAACACTGAAGCTTTCTTT. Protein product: CASSPGQVNTEAFF.

The CDR3 is CASSFPGLKNTEAFF. CDR3 DNA: TGTGCCAGCAGCTTCCCAGGGTTGAAGAACACTGAAGCTTTCTTT. V is TRBV5-8 and J is TRBJ1-1; TRBD1 is a possible D gene (5 bases). Trimming left V 2 bases short and J 1 base short, with 12 bases between. The length of the CDR3 is 15 residues. Germline-derived CDR1 and CDR2 are SGHTS and YDEGEE.

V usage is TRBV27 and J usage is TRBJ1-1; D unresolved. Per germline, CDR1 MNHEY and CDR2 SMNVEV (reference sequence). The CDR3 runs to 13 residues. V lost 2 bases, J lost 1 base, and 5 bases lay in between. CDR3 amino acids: CASSLKPNTEAFF. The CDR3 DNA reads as TGTGCCAGCAGTTTAAAGCCGAACACTGAAGCTTTCTTT.

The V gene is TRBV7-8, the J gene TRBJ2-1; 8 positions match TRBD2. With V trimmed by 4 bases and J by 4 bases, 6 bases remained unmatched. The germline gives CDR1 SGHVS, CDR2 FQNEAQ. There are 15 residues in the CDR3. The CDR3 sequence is CASSSLGGVYNEQFF. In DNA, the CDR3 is TGTGCCAGCAGCTCCCTCGGGGGGGTATACAATGAGCAGTTCTTC.

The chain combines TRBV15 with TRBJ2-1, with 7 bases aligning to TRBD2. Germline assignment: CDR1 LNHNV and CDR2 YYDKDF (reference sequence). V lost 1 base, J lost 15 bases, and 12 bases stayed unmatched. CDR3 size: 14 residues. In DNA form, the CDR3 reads TGTGCCACCAGCAGAGGAGCGGGAACTCTATCGAGGTTCTTC. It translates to CATSRGAGTLSRFF.